The T cell receptor (beta chain) described here comes from a study of sequential checkpoint blockade in melanoma. Study context: Arm A got nivolumab then ipilimumab; arm B the reverse, 1:1. After both sequences, patients received maintenance nivolumab.

Treatment in this sample: randomized to nivolumab then ipilimumab (arm A) or the reverse (arm B). Live CD3+CD8+ CD19− CD56− cells were sorted from PBMCs. Trimming left V 0 bases short and J 0 bases short, with 12 bases between. The CDR3 loop spans 16 amino acids. Germline assignment: CDR1 SGDLS and CDR2 YYNGEE. The method was immunoSEQ multiplex PCR; TCRdb's version includes in-frame clones alone and lacks a portion of them. The repertoire holds around 9,100 clones, with approximately 72% as singletons. The material sequenced was CD8+ T cells sorted from blood (inferred from file names), taken from a patient given nivolumab and ipilimumab in sequence. This sequence joins TRBV9 and TRBJ1-1, with D perhaps matching TRBD1 (5 bases). The sequence came from a human donor with melanoma. The CDR3 loop is CASSVGGEGMNTEAFF. The CDR3 DNA reads TGTGCCAGCAGCGTAGGAGGGGAGGGGATGAACACTGAAGCTTTCTTT. The full variable domain, with the rest looked up from reference TRBV9 and TRBJ1-1, is DSGVTQTPKHLITATGQRVTLRCSPRSGDLSVYWYQQSLDQGLQFLIQYYNGEERAKGNILERFSAQQFPDLHSELNLSSLELGDSALYFCASSVGGEGMNTEAFFGQGTRLTVV.